These 3 T cell receptor beta chains originate from one sample sequenced in a study of somatic mutations in cytotoxic T cells in rheumatoid arthritis. The protocol was immunoSEQ multiplex PCR, while the TCRdb copy is restricted to in-frame clones and leaves out a portion. The sample includes approximately 11,000 clones, under 80% of them seen just once. Sequenced input: CD8+ T cells sorted from blood. The receptors stem from a man aged 70-80 years in good health.

CDR3 sequence reads: CASSEAETSGSYEQYF. The CDR3 DNA follows: TGTGCCAGCAGTGAAGCGGAAACTAGCGGGTCCTACGAGCAGTACTTC. The rearrangement joins TRBV2 to TRBJ2-7; TRBD2 matches at 9 bases. The CDR3 has 16 residues. Trimming cost V 0 bases and J 1 base; bases outside gene matches: 4. Germline V lookup: CDR1 SNHLY, CDR2 FYNNEI.

The rearrangement joins TRBV13 to TRBJ2-7; D ambiguous. The CDR3 is made up of 14 amino acids. CDR1 is PRHDT, CDR2 FYEKMQ, per germline (reference sequence). Trimming stripped 4 bases from V and 0 bases from J, with 10 bases between. CDR3 in DNA: TGTGCCAGCAGCTCTGGCAGGAGCTCCTACGAGCAGTACTTC. Residues: CASSSGRSSYEQYF. The whole variable domain, remainder taken from reference TRBV13 and TRBJ2-7, is AAGVIQSPRHLIKEKRETATLKCYPIPRHDTVYWYQQGPGQDPQFLISFYEKMQSDKGSIPDRFSAQQFSDYHSELNMSSLELGDSALYFCASSSGRSSYEQYFGPGTRLTVT.

V is TRBV28 and J is TRBJ1-5; 7 bases map to TRBD1. Germline V gene lookup returns CDR1 MDHEN and CDR2 SYDVKM. CDR3 length equals 14 residues. The ends lost 6 bases at V and 2 bases at J; junction bases unmatched: 4. In DNA, the CDR3 is TGTGCCAGCAGGAAGGGGGCCGGCAATCAGCCCCAGCATTTT. Protein sequence: CASRKGAGNQPQHF.